This T cell receptor beta chain is drawn from a study of blood T cell repertoires in COVID-19. The protocol was immunoSEQ multiplex PCR, while the TCRdb copy is restricted to in-frame clones and leaves out a portion. The sample lists some 530,000 clones; 80% to 90% were seen once. This CDR3 is 14 amino acids long. With 6 bases clipped from V and 7 bases from J, the junction kept 5 bases outside the gene matches. CDR1 and CDR2 from the germline V gene are SNHLY and FYNNEI. The sequence was collected from a woman between 55 and 75 years old who had recovered from COVID-19. The rearrangement links TRBV2 to TRBJ1-6; 8 nucleotides line up with TRBD1. The specimen was PBMCs or T cells enriched from blood (not recorded which). The chain's CDR3 is CASREGQENSPLHF. DNA of the CDR3: TGTGCCAGCAGAGAGGGACAGGAAAATTCACCCCTCCACTTT.